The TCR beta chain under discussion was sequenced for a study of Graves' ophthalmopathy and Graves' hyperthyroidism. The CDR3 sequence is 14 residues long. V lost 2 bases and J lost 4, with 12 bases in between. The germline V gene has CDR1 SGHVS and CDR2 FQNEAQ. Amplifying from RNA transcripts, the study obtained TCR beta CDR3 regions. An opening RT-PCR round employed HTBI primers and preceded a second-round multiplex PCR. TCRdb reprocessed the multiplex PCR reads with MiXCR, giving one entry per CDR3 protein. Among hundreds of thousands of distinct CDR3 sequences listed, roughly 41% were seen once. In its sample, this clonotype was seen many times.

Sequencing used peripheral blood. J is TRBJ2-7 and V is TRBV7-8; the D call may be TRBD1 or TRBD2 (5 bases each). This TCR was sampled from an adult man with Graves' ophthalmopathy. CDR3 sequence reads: CASSLRGATYEQYF. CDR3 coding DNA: TGTGCCAGCAGCTTAAGAGGGGCTACATACGAGCAGTACTTC.